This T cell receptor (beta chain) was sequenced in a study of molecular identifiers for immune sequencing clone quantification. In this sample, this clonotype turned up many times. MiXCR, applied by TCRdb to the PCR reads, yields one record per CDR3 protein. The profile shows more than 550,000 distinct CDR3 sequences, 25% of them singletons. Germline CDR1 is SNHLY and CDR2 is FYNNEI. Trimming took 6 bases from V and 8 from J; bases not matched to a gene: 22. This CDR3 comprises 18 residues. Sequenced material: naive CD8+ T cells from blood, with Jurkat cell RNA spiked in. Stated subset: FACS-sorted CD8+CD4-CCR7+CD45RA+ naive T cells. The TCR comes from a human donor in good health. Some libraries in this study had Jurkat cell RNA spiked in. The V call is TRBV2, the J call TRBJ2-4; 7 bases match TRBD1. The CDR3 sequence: CASSDWTGGDHKGYIQYF. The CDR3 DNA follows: TGTGCCAGCAGCGATTGGACAGGAGGCGATCATAAGGGTTACATTCAGTACTTC.